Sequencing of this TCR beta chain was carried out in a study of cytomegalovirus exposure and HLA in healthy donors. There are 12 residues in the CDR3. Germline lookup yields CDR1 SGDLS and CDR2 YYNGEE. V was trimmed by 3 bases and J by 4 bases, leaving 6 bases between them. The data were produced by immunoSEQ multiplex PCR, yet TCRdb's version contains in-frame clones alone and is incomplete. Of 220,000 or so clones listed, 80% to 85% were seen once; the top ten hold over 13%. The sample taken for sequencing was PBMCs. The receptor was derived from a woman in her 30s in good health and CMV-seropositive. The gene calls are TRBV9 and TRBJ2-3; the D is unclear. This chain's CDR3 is CASSDRADTQYF. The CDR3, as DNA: TGTGCCAGCAGCGATAGAGCAGATACGCAGTATTTT.